Sequencing of this T cell receptor beta chain was carried out in a study of T-cell reconstitution after alpha-beta-depleted transplantation in children. The TCRbeta library incorporated unique molecular identifiers. One entry per CDR3 protein, called by TCRdb with MiXCR from the PCR reads. The sample gives approximately 490,000 distinct CDR3 sequences, about 10% of which show up once; around 2.2% is in the top ten. This clonotype has at least ten counts. Germline CDR1 is SGHTA and CDR2 is FQGNSA. The CDR3 spans 17 residues. The ends lost 3 bases at V and 4 bases at J; junction bases unmatched: 9. This material consisted of PBMCs, taken before TCRalphabeta/CD19-depleted stem cell transplant. This chain uses TRBV7-2 with TRBJ2-7; TRBD2 matches 13 bases. The receptor's source is a child aged 2 to 10 with inherited bone marrow failure, due to receive a stem cell transplant. This chain's CDR3 is CASSFKRGTSGAYEQYF. Here the CDR3 DNA reads TGTGCCAGCAGCTTCAAGCGGGGGACTAGCGGGGCTTACGAGCAGTACTTC.